This T cell receptor beta chain was captured in a study of glioma-infiltrating T cells after dendritic cell vaccination. The repertoire was sequenced with immunoSEQ multiplex PCR; TCRdb's copy has only in-frame clones and lacks some. The data show roughly 83,000 clones, with 80% to 90% seen just once and 15% to 19% held by the top ten. There are 14 residues in the CDR3. CDR1 is SGHRS and CDR2 is YFSETQ in the germline V gene. Trimming cost V 0 bases and J 5 bases, with 12 bases left between them. Sequencing was performed on blood, taken before dendritic cell vaccination. The V gene is TRBV5-1, the J gene TRBJ2-7; possibly TRBD2 for D (5 bases). The TCR originated in a human donor with glioblastoma. The CDR3 loop is CASSLGNRGNEQYF. In DNA, the CDR3 is TGCGCCAGCAGCTTGGGAAATCGGGGAAACGAGCAGTACTTC.